The 11 T cell receptor beta chains below were found in one sample sequenced in a study of blood T cell repertoires in COVID-19. Measured with immunoSEQ multiplex PCR; TCRdb has only the in-frame clones, and not every one. This table has 250,000 to 350,000 clones, around 88% appearing once. Material: PBMCs or T cells enriched from blood (not recorded which). The receptors here all came from a woman aged 35 to 49 who had recovered from COVID-19.

J is TRBJ2-3 and V is TRBV18; D is perhaps TRBD1 (5 bases). Germline assignment: CDR1 KGHSH and CDR2 LQKENI. Trimming removed 8 bases from V and 4 bases from J, with 19 bases in between. This CDR3 has 15 amino acids. The CDR3 here is CASAGQKGSADTQYF. CDR3 sequence (DNA): TGTGCCAGCGCAGGCCAGAAGGGGTCCGCAGATACGCAGTATTTT.

The chain recombines TRBV5-1 with TRBJ1-1, with 7 positions matching TRBD1. V lost 4 bases to trimming and J lost 1 base; unmatched junction nucleotides: 4. The CDR3 has 14 residues. Germline CDR1 reads SGHRS; CDR2 reads YFSETQ. The CDR3 nucleotides read TGCGCCAGCAGCCCATACAGGGGGAACACTGAAGCTTTCTTT. Amino acid sequence: CASSPYRGNTEAFF.

This chain uses TRBV18 with TRBJ2-5; D possibly corresponds to TRBD2 (6 bases). The CDR3 consists of 13 residues. CDR1 KGHSH and CDR2 LQKENI come from the germline V gene. V lost 8 bases to trimming and J lost 5 bases, with 15 bases between them. DNA of the CDR3: TGTGCCAGCACGACGGGACTGCGGGAGACCCAGTACTTC. It encodes CASTTGLRETQYF.

This clone was counted a single time. The chain carries TRBV28 and TRBJ2-5; possibly TRBD1 for D (6 bases). The V gene lost 6 bases and the J gene lost 5 bases, with 13 bases spanning the gap. Germline V gene lookup returns CDR1 MDHEN and CDR2 SYDVKM. This CDR3 comprises 13 residues. The CDR3 nucleotides read TGTGCCAGCAGACCAGGGGCTCGGGAGACCCAGTACTTC. It specifies CASRPGARETQYF.

The chain links TRBV28 to TRBJ1-1; TRBD1 agrees at 8 bases. The CDR3 is made up of 17 amino acids. The ends lost 1 base at V and 0 bases at J; junction bases unmatched: 7. Looked up from germline, CDR1 is MDHEN and CDR2 is SYDVKM. The CDR3 region has the DNA TGTGCCAGCAGTTTATTGTCCAGGGGGCGTGTGAACACTGAAGCTTTCTTT. Translation gives CASSLLSRGRVNTEAFF.

The V gene is TRBV28, the J gene TRBJ1-5; D is unresolved. Trimming pared 7 bases from V and 5 bases from J, leaving 18 bases between. This CDR3 comprises 15 residues. Germline V gene data show CDR1 as MDHEN and CDR2 as SYDVKM. CDR3 region: CASTSRSTGDQPQHF. The DNA of the CDR3 is TGTGCCAGCACATCCCGGTCGACCGGAGATCAGCCCCAGCATTTT.

The V and J genes are TRBV7-2 and TRBJ2-7; maybe TRBD1 (6 bases). Germline CDR1 is SGHTA and CDR2 is FQGNSA. Trimming removed 5 bases at V and 0 bases at J, with 11 bases between. This CDR3 region has 14 residues. The CDR3 reads CASSLGDTSYEQYF. CDR3 sequence (DNA): TGTGCCAGCAGCCTGGGGGACACCTCCTACGAGCAGTACTTC.

V usage is TRBV7-6 and J usage is TRBJ2-1, with a possible D match to TRBD2 (5 bases). Per the germline V gene, CDR1 is SGHVS and CDR2 is FNYEAQ. Trimming pared 5 bases from V and 5 bases from J, leaving 19 bases between. The CDR3 is made up of 16 amino acids. CDR3: CASSPTARVDHNEQFF. In nucleotides, the CDR3 is TGTGCCAGCAGCCCCACGGCGAGGGTGGACCACAATGAGCAGTTCTTC. The complete variable domain, with remaining parts taken from reference TRBV7-6 and TRBJ2-1, reads GAGVSQSPRYKVTKRGQDVALRCDPISGHVSLYWYRQALGQGPEFLTYFNYEAQQDKSGLPNDRFSAERPEGSISTLTIQRTEQRDSAMYRCASSPTARVDHNEQFFGPGTRLTVL.

The genes are TRBV4-2 and TRBJ2-1; 7 bases are a match to TRBD2. The CDR3 runs 18 residues. From germline, CDR1 is LGHNA and CDR2 YNFKEQ. J was trimmed by 0 bases and V by 3 bases; bases with no gene match: 11. The CDR3 is CASSQNGAGVASYNEQFF. CDR3 coding DNA: TGTGCCAGCAGCCAGAATGGGGCGGGAGTGGCCTCCTACAATGAGCAGTTCTTC.

Here the CDR3 DNA reads TGTGCCAGTAGTCGCAGACTAGCGGGAGGGTACAATGAGCAGTTCTTC. This codes for CASSRRLAGGYNEQFF. The chain combines TRBV19 with TRBJ2-1; 14 positions agree with TRBD2. The J segment lost 4 bases and the V segment lost 5 bases, leaving 4 bases of the junction unmatched. CDR3 length: 16 amino acids. Germline-derived CDR1 and CDR2 are LNHDA and SQIVND (reference sequence). Using reference TRBV19 and TRBJ2-1 for the parts outside the CDR3, the full variable domain is DGGITQSPKYLFRKEGQNVTLSCEQNLNHDAMYWYRQDPGQGLRLIYYSQIVNDFQKGDIAEGYSVSREKKESFPLTVTSAQKNPTAFYLCASSRRLAGGYNEQFFGPGTRLTVL.

The J gene is TRBJ2-1, the V gene TRBV19, with TRBD2 identical over 8 bases. Unmatched junction bases numbered 1, after V lost 2 bases and J lost 4 bases. Germline V lookup: CDR1 LNHDA, CDR2 SQIVND (reference sequence). This CDR3 spans 14 amino acids. CDR3 sequence: CASSIRGGYNEQFF. As DNA, the CDR3 is TGTGCCAGTAGTATACGGGGGGGGTACAATGAGCAGTTCTTC.